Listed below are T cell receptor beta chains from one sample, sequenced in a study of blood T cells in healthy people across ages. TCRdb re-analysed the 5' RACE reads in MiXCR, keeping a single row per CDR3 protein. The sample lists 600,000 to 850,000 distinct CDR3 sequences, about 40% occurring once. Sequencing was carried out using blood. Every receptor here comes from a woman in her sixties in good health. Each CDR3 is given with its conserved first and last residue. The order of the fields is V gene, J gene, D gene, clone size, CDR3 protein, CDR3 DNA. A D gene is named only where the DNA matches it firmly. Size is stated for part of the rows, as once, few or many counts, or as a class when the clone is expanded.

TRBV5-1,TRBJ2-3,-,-,CASSSDHRTASTDTQYF,TGCGCCAGCAGCTCCGACCACAGGACCGCTAGCACAGATACGCAGTATTTT
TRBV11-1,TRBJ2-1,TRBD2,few,CASSPRRAGGGLYEQFF,TGTGCCAGCAGCCCCAGGAGGGCGGGAGGGGGTCTCTATGAGCAGTTCTTC
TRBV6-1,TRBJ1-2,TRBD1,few,CASSEGDRGSYTF,TGTGCCAGCAGTGAAGGAGACAGGGGGAGCTACACCTTC
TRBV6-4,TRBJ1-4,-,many,CASSSGTSNEKLFF,TGTGCCAGCAGTTCCGGGACATCTAATGAAAAACTGTTTTTT
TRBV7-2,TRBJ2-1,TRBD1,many,CASRSGQVYNEQFF,TGTGCCAGCAGGTCGGGACAGGTTTACAATGAGCAGTTCTTC
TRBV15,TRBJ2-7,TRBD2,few,CATSGDSGSVYEQYF,TGTGCCACCAGCGGGGATAGCGGGTCGGTTTACGAGCAGTACTTC
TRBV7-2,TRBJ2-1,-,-,CASSPPDYPWAQFF,TGTGCCAGCAGCCCGCCGGACTACCCTTGGGCGCAGTTCTTC
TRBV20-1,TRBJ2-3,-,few,CSAILADTQYF,TGCAGTGCTATCTTGGCAGATACGCAGTATTTT
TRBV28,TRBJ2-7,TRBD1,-,CASSPMGQVSSYEQYF,TGTGCCAGCAGTCCAATGGGACAGGTCTCCTCCTACGAGCAGTACTTC
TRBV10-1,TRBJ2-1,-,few,CAGSGGDEQFF,TGCGCCGGGAGCGGCGGTGATGAGCAGTTCTTC
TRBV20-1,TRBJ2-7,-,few,CSATTGFEQYF,TGCAGTGCCACGACGGGATTCGAGCAGTACTTC
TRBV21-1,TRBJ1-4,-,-,CASSKDKKGEEANEKLFF,TGTGCCAGCAGCAAAGACAAAAAGGGGGAGGAAGCTAATGAAAAACTGTTTTTT
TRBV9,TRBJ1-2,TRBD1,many,CASSAATGGVQYGYTF,TGTGCCAGCAGCGCCGCTACAGGGGGCGTACAATATGGCTACACCTTC
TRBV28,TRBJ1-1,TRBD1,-,CASSLGAGGVTEAFF,TGTGCCAGCAGTTTAGGGGCAGGGGGGGTCACTGAAGCTTTCTTT
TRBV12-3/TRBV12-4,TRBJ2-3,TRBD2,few,CASSLTSSSQHTQYF,TGTGCCAGCAGTTTGACTAGCAGCTCACAACATACGCAGTATTTT
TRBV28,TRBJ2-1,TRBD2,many,CASSLAGVYNEQFF,TGTGCCAGCAGTTTAGCGGGGGTTTACAATGAGCAGTTCTTC
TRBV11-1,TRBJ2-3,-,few,CASSLAQDTQYF,TGTGCCAGCAGCTTAGCGCAGGATACGCAGTATTTT
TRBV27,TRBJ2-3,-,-,CASSLDRPGTDTQYF,TGTGCCAGCAGTTTAGACAGACCTGGCACAGATACGCAGTATTTT
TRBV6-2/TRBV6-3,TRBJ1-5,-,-,CASSYLGLHQPQHF,TGTGCCAGCAGTTACCTTGGATTGCATCAGCCCCAGCATTTT
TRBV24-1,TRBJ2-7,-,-,CATSAEGLREQYF,TGTGCCACCAGCGCCGAAGGGCTTCGGGAGCAGTACTTC
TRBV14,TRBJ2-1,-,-,CASSTIGFNERFF,TGTGCCAGCAGCACGATCGGATTCAATGAGCGGTTCTTC
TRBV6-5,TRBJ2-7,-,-,CASSYGGGALSYEQYF,TGTGCCAGCAGTTATGGTGGGGGAGCTCTCTCCTACGAGCAGTACTTC
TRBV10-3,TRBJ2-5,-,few,CAISELNLAGNEQYF,TGTGCCATCAGTGAACTAAACTTAGCCGGCAATGAGCAGTACTTC
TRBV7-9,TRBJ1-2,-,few,CASSFLDGPYGYTF,TGTGCCAGCAGCTTCCTGGACGGCCCCTATGGCTACACCTTC
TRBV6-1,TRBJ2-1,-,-,CASSAQGKETQFF,TGTGCCAGCAGTGCACAGGGAAAAGAGACCCAGTTCTTC
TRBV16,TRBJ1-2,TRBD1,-,CASSLATGAYGYTF,TGTGCCAGCAGCCTTGCGACAGGGGCCTATGGCTACACCTTC
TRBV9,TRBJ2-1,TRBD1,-,CARSANGQGSDEQFF,TGTGCCAGAAGCGCCAATGGACAGGGAAGCGATGAGCAGTTCTTC
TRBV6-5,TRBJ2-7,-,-,CASSLRWDGTYEQYF,TGTGCCAGCAGTCTTCGTTGGGACGGCACCTACGAGCAGTACTTC
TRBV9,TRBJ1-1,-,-,CVSSVGGMNTEAFF,TGTGTCAGCAGCGTAGGGGGGATGAACACTGAAGCTTTCTTT
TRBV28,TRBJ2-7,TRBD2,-,CASSPPLAGVYEQYF,TGTGCCAGCAGTCCGCCTCTAGCGGGGGTCTACGAGCAGTACTTC
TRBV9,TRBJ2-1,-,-,CASSVEGGREQFF,TGTGCCAGCAGCGTAGAGGGGGGGAGAGAGCAGTTCTTC
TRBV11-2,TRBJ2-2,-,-,CASSSDGGGANTGEQFF,TGTGCCAGCAGCTCCGACGGCGGGGGCGCGAACACCGGGGAGCAGTTTTTT
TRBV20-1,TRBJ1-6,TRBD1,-,CSARKQGRGSPLHF,TGCAGTGCTAGGAAACAGGGGAGGGGTTCACCCCTCCACTTT
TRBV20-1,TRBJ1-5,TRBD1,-,CSAQPRDRLQPQHF,TGCAGTGCTCAACCCCGGGACAGACTTCAGCCCCAGCATTTT